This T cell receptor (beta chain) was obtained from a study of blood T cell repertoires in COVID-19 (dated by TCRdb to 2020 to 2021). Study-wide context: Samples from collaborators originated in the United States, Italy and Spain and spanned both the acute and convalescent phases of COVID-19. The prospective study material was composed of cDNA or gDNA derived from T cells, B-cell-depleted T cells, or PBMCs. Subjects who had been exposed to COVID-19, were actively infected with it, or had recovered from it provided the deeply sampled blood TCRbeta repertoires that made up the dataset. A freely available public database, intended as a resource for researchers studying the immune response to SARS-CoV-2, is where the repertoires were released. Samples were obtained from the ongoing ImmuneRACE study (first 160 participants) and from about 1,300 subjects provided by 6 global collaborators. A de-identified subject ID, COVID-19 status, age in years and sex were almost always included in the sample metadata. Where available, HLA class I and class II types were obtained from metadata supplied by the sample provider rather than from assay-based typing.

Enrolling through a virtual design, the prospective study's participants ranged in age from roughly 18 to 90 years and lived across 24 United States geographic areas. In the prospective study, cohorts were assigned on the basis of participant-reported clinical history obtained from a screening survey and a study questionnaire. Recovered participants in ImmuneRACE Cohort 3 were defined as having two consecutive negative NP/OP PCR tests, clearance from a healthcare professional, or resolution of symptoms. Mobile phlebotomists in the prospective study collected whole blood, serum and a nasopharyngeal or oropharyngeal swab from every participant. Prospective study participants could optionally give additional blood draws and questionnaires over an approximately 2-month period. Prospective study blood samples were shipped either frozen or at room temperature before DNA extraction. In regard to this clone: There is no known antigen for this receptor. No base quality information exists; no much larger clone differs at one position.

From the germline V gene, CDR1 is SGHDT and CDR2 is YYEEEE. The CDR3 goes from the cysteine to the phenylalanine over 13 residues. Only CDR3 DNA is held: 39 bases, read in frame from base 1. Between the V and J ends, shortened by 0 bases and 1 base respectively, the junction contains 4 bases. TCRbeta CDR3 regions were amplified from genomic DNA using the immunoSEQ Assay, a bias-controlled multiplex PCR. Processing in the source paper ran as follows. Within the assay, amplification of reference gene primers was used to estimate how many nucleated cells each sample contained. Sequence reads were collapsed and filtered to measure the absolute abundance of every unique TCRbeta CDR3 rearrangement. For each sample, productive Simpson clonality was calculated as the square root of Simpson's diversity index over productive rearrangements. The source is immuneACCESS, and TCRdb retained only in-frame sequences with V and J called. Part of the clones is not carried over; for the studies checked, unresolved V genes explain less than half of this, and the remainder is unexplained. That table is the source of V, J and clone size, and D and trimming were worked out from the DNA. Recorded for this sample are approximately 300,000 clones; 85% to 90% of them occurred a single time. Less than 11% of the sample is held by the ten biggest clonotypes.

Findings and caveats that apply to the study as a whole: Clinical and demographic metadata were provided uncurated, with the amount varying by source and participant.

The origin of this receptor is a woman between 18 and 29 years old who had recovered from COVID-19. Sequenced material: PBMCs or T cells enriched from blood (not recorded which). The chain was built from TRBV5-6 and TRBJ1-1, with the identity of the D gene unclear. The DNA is TGTGCCAGCAGCTTGGACAGGAACACTGAAGCTTTCTTT. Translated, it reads CASSLDRNTEAFF.